The next 13 T cell receptor beta chains were all read from a single sample in a study of cytomegalovirus exposure and HLA in healthy donors. Clones were sequenced by immunoSEQ multiplex PCR, and TCRdb holds only the in-frame ones, with some missing. The sample contains around 60,000 clones, about 90% of which appear only once. Sequencing was performed on PBMCs. The source of these receptors is a woman between 18 and 29 years old in good health and CMV-seronegative.

On this clone itself: One end of the junction does not line up with germline, which may come from a read error. The chain is built from TRBV6-4 and TRBJ2-3; D is unresolved. The CDR3 runs to 15 residues. Germline V gives CDR1 MRHNA, CDR2 SNTAGT. This CDR3 is CVSSVLGRPTDTQYF. CDR3 bases: TGTGTCAGCAGTGTGCTGGGCAGGCCCACAGATACGCAGTATTTT.

This chain uses TRBV9 with TRBJ2-1; D gene uncertain. The V end was cut by 0 bases, the J end by 10 bases, with 8 bases between. The CDR3 spans 12 residues. Germline assignment: CDR1 SGDLS and CDR2 YYNGEE. The CDR3 here is CASSVGDGEQFF. In nucleotides, the CDR3 is TGTGCCAGCAGCGTAGGTGATGGCGAGCAGTTCTTC.

The chain recombines TRBV10-3 with TRBJ1-1; a possible D gene is TRBD1 (6 bases). V lost 6 bases to trimming and J lost 0 bases, with 14 bases between them. Germline values: CDR1 ENHRY, CDR2 SYGVKD. This CDR3 comprises 15 residues. The CDR3, as DNA: TGTGCCATCAGGGCAGGGGCCAACATGAACACTGAAGCTTTCTTT. This sequence encodes CAIRAGANMNTEAFF.

V is TRBV28 and J is TRBJ1-1, with TRBD1 matching over 9 bases. This CDR3 contains 16 residues. The V gene end was trimmed by 3 bases and the J gene end by 5 bases; junction bases not matched to a gene: 10. Germline loops: CDR1 MDHEN, CDR2 SYDVKM. The CDR3 sequence is CASSFTGQGKGTEAFF. The CDR3 region has the DNA TGTGCCAGCAGTTTTACGGGACAGGGAAAGGGGACTGAAGCTTTCTTT. Drawing the rest from reference TRBV28 and TRBJ1-1, the complete variable domain is DVKVTQSSRYLVKRTGEKVFLECVQDMDHENMFWYRQDPGLGLRLIYFSYDVKMKEKGDIPEGYSVSREKKERFSLILESASTNQTSMYLCASSFTGQGKGTEAFFGQGTRLTVV.

V gene TRBV4-2 combines with J gene TRBJ2-2, with 7 nucleotides matching TRBD2. The CDR3 has 16 amino acids. Trimming at V came to 0 bases and at J to 5 bases, leaving 6 bases not matched to a gene. Germline V gene data show CDR1 as LGHNA and CDR2 as YNFKEQ. For the CDR3, the DNA is TGTGCCAGCAGCCAAGAGGGGGGGGGAGGAACCGGGGAGCTGTTTTTT. Its translation: CASSQEGGGGTGELFF.

The chain employs TRBV29-1 and TRBJ2-1, with 13 bases aligning to TRBD2. The CDR3 has 15 amino acids. The germline CDR1 and CDR2 sequences are SQVTM and ANQGSEA. J gave up 4 bases and V 7 bases, and 7 bases lay outside the gene matches. CDR3: CSAPGLAGPYNEQFF. In nucleotides, the CDR3 is TGCAGCGCCCCGGGACTAGCGGGGCCTTACAATGAGCAGTTCTTC.

V gene TRBV19 combines with J gene TRBJ1-5; weak D call: TRBD1 (5 bases). V lost 3 bases, J lost 1 base, and 10 bases lay in between. CDR3 size: 15 residues. Germline assignment: CDR1 LNHDA and CDR2 SQIVND (reference sequence). The CDR3 loop is CASSMLAGSNQPQHF. DNA of the CDR3: TGTGCCAGTAGTATGTTGGCAGGGAGCAATCAGCCCCAGCATTTT.

The J gene is TRBJ2-1, the V gene TRBV4-1; 10 positions agree with TRBD2. This CDR3 is built from 16 residues. With V trimmed by 0 bases and J by 8 bases, 7 bases remained unmatched. Germline V gives CDR1 MGHRA, CDR2 YSYEKL. For the CDR3, the DNA is TGCGCCAGCAGCCAAGATCTAGCGGGAGCCAGAGATGAGCAGTTCTTC. Translating gives CASSQDLAGARDEQFF.

This chain connects TRBV4-2 to TRBJ2-7; TRBD2 might be the D (5 bases). V shed 1 base and J shed 2 bases, with 12 bases lying between them. The CDR3 is 15 residues long. Germline values: CDR1 LGHNA, CDR2 YNFKEQ. In DNA form, the CDR3 reads TGTGCCAGCAGCCAAGCACTAGGAAGTACCTACGAGCAGTACTTC. Its translation: CASSQALGSTYEQYF.

The CDR3 bases are TGTGCCTGGGGGACTAGCGGGAGAGGAGATGAGCAGTTCTTC. It codes for CAWGTSGRGDEQFF. The chain recombines TRBV30 with TRBJ2-1; 14 nucleotides match TRBD2. The germline V gene has CDR1 GTSNPN and CDR2 SVGIG (reference sequence). The CDR3 loop spans 14 amino acids. The junction had 5 bases not matched to a gene; V was cut back by 5 bases and J by 8 bases.

The CDR3 coding sequence is TGTGCCAGCAGTTGGGACAGGGGAACGGGCAATGAGCAGTTCTTC. Its protein is CASSWDRGTGNEQFF. The rearrangement links TRBV28 to TRBJ2-1, with 10 bases fitting TRBD1. The germline V gene encodes CDR1 MDHEN and CDR2 SYDVKM. V lost 4 bases to trimming and J lost 6 bases; unmatched junction nucleotides: 6. The CDR3 spans 15 residues.

The chain employs TRBV28 and TRBJ2-1, with 8 bases fitting TRBD2. Per the germline V gene, CDR1 is MDHEN and CDR2 is SYDVKM. CDR3 length equals 19 residues. V lost 7 bases, J lost 3 bases, and 20 bases stayed unmatched. CDR3: CASTSAFRGGTTDYNEQFF. DNA for the CDR3: TGTGCCAGCACCTCGGCATTCCGGGGGGGGACGACGGACTACAATGAGCAGTTCTTC.

The chain combines TRBV29-1 with TRBJ1-5; D is undetermined. V was clipped by 5 bases and J by 5 bases, with 4 bases between them. CDR3 length equals 10 residues. The germline V gene encodes CDR1 SQVTM and CDR2 ANQGSEA. Written as DNA, the CDR3 is TGCAGCGTTCAATATCAGCCCCAGCATTTT. It yields the protein CSVQYQPQHF.